This T cell receptor (beta chain) was captured by sequencing in a study of T cells in Graves' hyperthyroidism and ophthalmopathy. Germline V lookup: CDR1 MNHEY, CDR2 SMNVEV (reference sequence). CDR3 length: 13 residues. The trim removed 8 bases at V and 5 bases at J, leaving 7 bases unmatched. It was RNA transcripts that yielded the amplified TCR beta CDR3 regions. Using the HTBI primer set, a first-round RT-PCR was run on the TCR CDR3. Each CDR3 protein is one row after TCRdb ran MiXCR on the multiplex PCR reads. The table includes about 640,000 distinct CDR3 sequences, more than 20% detected once. This clonotype was counted at least ten times. Antigen: not known. General observations from the study: Blood also carried most thyroid clonotypes expanded above 0.001. A model built on 13 V-J features separated ophthalmopathy from stable hyperthyroidism.

This clonotype was obtained from a man aged 25 to 40 with Graves' ophthalmopathy. The chain carries TRBV27 and TRBJ2-3; 7 positions agree with TRBD1. Sample: blood. The CDR3 coding sequence is TGTGCCAGCCTAGGGGGCGCATTAGATACGCAGTATTTT. Translation gives CASLGGALDTQYF.